Following are 19 T cell receptor beta chains from one sample sequenced in a study of Graves' ophthalmopathy and Graves' hyperthyroidism. Using RNA transcripts, the TCR beta CDR3 regions were amplified. RT-PCR in the first round used HTBI primers; a second-round multiplex PCR followed. TCRdb ran MiXCR on the multiplex PCR reads and lists one entry per CDR3 protein. The data hold around 520,000 distinct CDR3 sequences, with about two fifths observed a single time. The specimen was peripheral blood or thyroid tissue (not recorded which). These receptors originate from an adult man with Graves' hyperthyroidism.

The chain joins TRBV28 to TRBJ2-5; 11 bases are shared with TRBD2. Germline V gene data show CDR1 as MDHEN and CDR2 as SYDVKM. This CDR3 region has 14 residues. J lost 4 bases, V lost 6 bases, and 4 bases had no gene match. The CDR3 DNA follows: TGTGCCAGCAGCGTGACTAGCGGGGTAGAGACCCAGTACTTC. Translated: CASSVTSGVETQYF.

Comment on this clonotype: One base away lies a much larger clone, so this may be a sequencing read error. It is likely a read error, because the conserved phenylalanine at the end of the CDR3 is missing. The DNA is left out, because the CDR3 cannot be placed on it with certainty; the CDR3 is given as TCRdb lists it. The genes are TRBV12-3 or TRBV12-4 and TRBJ1-3; the D segment call TRBD1 is taken from the table without a DNA check. The CDR3 spans 11 residues, counting both ends. CDR3 in amino acids: CASSGAVLQGS.

The rearrangement joins TRBV7-2 to TRBJ2-3; TRBD1 agrees at 7 bases. CDR1 SGHTA and CDR2 FQGNSA come from the germline V gene. Germline trimming cut 3 bases from V and 0 bases from J; bases unmatched to any gene: 6. The CDR3 is made up of 16 amino acids. CDR3 nucleotides: TGTGCCAGCAGCTTTGACAGGGACGGTAGCACAGATACGCAGTATTTT. Its protein product is CASSFDRDGSTDTQYF.

This clonotype was counted many times. The junction departs from the called germline gene at one end, perhaps through a read error. The V gene is TRBV7-9, the J gene TRBJ2-7, with TRBD2 matching 15 bases. Germline V gene data show CDR1 as SEHNR and CDR2 as FQNEAQ (reference sequence). This CDR3 comprises 12 residues. CDR3 DNA sequence: TGTGCCAGCAGCTCTCGGACTAGCGGGAGGGCCTTC. Protein product: CASSSRTSGRAF. The entire variable domain, with the rest obtained from reference TRBV7-9 and TRBJ2-7, is as follows: DTGVSQNPRHKITKRGQNVTFRCDPISEHNRLYWYRQTLGQGPEFLTYFQNEAQLEKSRLLSDRFSAERPKGSFSTLEIQRTEQGDSAMYLCASSSRTSGRAFGPGTRLTVT.

The chain recombines TRBV29-1 with TRBJ2-2; D gene unclear. This CDR3 contains 13 residues. Between the trimmed V and J ends, which lost 2 bases and 8 bases, there was a span of 12 bases. The germline CDR1 and CDR2 sequences are SQVTM and ANQGSEA. The CDR3 DNA sequence: TGCAGCGTTGAATCTTGGGGTGCAGGGGAGCTGTTTTTT. Its translation: CSVESWGAGELFF.

For this clonotype: A junction end diverges from the germline sequence, so it may reflect a read error. The rearrangement uses TRBV7-9 and TRBJ1-5; D is undetermined. Germline loops: CDR1 SEHNR, CDR2 FQNEAQ (reference sequence). The CDR3 loop spans 14 amino acids. CDR3 protein: CASSSLNSNQPQHF. The CDR3 coding sequence is TGTGCCAGCAGTTCCTTAAATAGCAATCAACCCCAGCATTTT.

This clonotype was recorded only once. This chain joins TRBV7-6 and TRBJ2-2, with D maybe TRBD2 (5 bases). The V and J ends lost 3 bases and 6 bases respectively, with 17 bases between them. This CDR3 region has 16 residues. The germline gives CDR1 SGHVS, CDR2 FNYEAQ. The CDR3 coding sequence is TGTGCCAGCAGCTTGGCCGGACGGAGCGGCGCCGGGGAGCTGTTTTTT. Residues: CASSLAGRSGAGELFF.

The genes are TRBV20-1 and TRBJ1-1; D perhaps matches TRBD1 (6 bases). Per the germline V gene, CDR1 is DFQATT and CDR2 is SNEGSKA (reference sequence). CDR3 length: 14 residues. Trimming shortened V by 6 bases and J by 5 bases, and 19 bases separated the two germline ends. The CDR3 DNA reads TGCAGTGCCGTGTGGACAGCGGGAAGGACTGAAGCTTTCTTT. Its translation: CSAVWTAGRTEAFF.

Details on this clonotype: A much bigger clone sits one base away, suggesting this may be a read error. The rearrangement joins TRBV10-3 to TRBJ2-5; 7 bases map to TRBD2. With V trimmed by 5 bases and J by 2 bases, 11 bases remained unmatched. CDR1 is ENHRY, CDR2 SYGVKD, per germline. This CDR3 has 16 residues. CDR3 in amino acids: CAISYYPGLTQETQYF. For the CDR3, the DNA is TGTGCCATCAGTTACTATCCGGGACTAACACAAGAGACCCAGTACTTC.

Many counts were recorded for this clonotype. The rearrangement uses TRBV10-3 and TRBJ2-7; 9 bases are a match to TRBD1. The trim removed 3 bases at V and 6 bases at J, leaving 12 bases unmatched. The CDR3 is made up of 16 amino acids. Germline V gene lookup returns CDR1 ENHRY and CDR2 SYGVKD. CDR3 sequence reads: CAISDSSGQGMVEQYF. CDR3 in DNA: TGTGCCATCAGTGACTCCTCCGGACAGGGGATGGTCGAGCAGTACTTC.

J is TRBJ2-5 and V is TRBV7-2; D call uncertain. This CDR3 spans 16 amino acids. V lost 1 base and J lost 4, with 16 bases in between. Germline loops: CDR1 SGHTA, CDR2 FQGNSA. CDR3 nucleotides: TGTGCCAGCAGCTTAGATCTATTGGGGAACGGAGAGACCCAGTACTTC. Translation: CASSLDLLGNGETQYF.

Worth noting for this clonotype: This sequence may be a read error, since a much larger clone differs from it by one base. The rearrangement uses TRBV7-8 and TRBJ1-2; TRBD1 is a possible D gene (6 bases). The CDR3 runs 15 residues. The V gene's germline CDR1 is SGHVS and CDR2 FQNEAQ. The chain's CDR3 is CASSLAGGRDYGHTF. For the CDR3, the DNA is TGTGCCAGCAGCTTAGCTGGGGGCCGGGACTATGGCCACACCTTC.

This clonotype was seen a few times. It may be a read error: a sequence one base away is much more abundant. V usage is TRBV7-8 and J usage is TRBJ2-3, with 9 bases identical to TRBD2. Germline CDR1 SGHVS, CDR2 FQNEAQ. V gave up 5 bases and J gave up 6 bases; unmatched junction bases: 9. The CDR3 spans 15 residues. CDR3 coding DNA: TGTGCCAGCAGCGGGGCTAGCGGGATCGGTGATACGCAGTATTTT. It encodes CASSGASGIGDTQYF.

In this sample, this clonotype turned up many times. The chain links TRBV24-1 to TRBJ2-5; no clear D gene. From germline, CDR1 is KGHDR and CDR2 SFDVKD. The ends were cut back, 1 base at V and 1 base at J, with 6 bases in the middle. This CDR3 region has 14 residues. The CDR3 DNA reads as TGTGCCACCAGTGATTTAGAGGCCCAAGAGACCCAGTACTTC. It translates to CATSDLEAQETQYF.

This clonotype was detected many times. The CDR3 here is CASSESNGYGYTF. CDR3 nucleotide sequence: TGCGCCAGCAGTGAGTCGAACGGGTATGGCTACACCTTC. This chain uses TRBV10-2 with TRBJ1-2; D is unclear. Trimming left V 0 bases short and J 5 bases short, with 7 bases between. This CDR3 contains 13 residues. Germline V gene data show CDR1 as WSHSY and CDR2 as SAAADI.

This clonotype was observed a few times. The genes are TRBV6-1 and TRBJ1-4; 8 bases map to TRBD1. This CDR3 region has 16 residues. CDR1 is MNHNS and CDR2 is SASEGT in the germline V gene. V was pared by 8 bases and J by 2 bases, with 10 bases of the junction left unmatched. CDR3 protein: CASLDRDFVTNEKLFF. The CDR3 region has the DNA TGTGCCAGCCTGGACAGGGATTTCGTGACTAATGAAAAACTGTTTTTT.

The rearrangement uses TRBV12-5 and TRBJ1-6, with D possibly being TRBD1 (6 bases). CDR3 length: 13 residues. The germline CDR1 and CDR2 sequences are LGHNT and FRNRAP. V was clipped by 3 bases and J by 18 bases, with 18 bases between them. CDR3 in amino acids: CASGLSPGQGHHF. The CDR3 coding sequence is TGTGCTAGTGGTTTATCCCCTGGGCAGGGGCACCACTTT.

Ten or more counts support this clonotype. The V gene is TRBV2, the J gene TRBJ1-5, with D possibly being TRBD1 (5 bases). The CDR3 runs 15 residues. Germline V gene lookup returns CDR1 SNHLY and CDR2 FYNNEI. V was shortened by 6 bases and J by 7 bases, with 19 bases between the two germline ends. The CDR3 spells CASRGRTGLEQPQHF. CDR3 sequence (DNA): TGTGCCAGCAGGGGACGGACGGGCCTAGAGCAGCCCCAGCATTTT. Full variable domain (outside the CDR3, taken from reference TRBV2 and TRBJ1-5): EPEVTQTPSHQVTQMGQEVILRCVPISNHLYFYWYRQILGQKVEFLVSFYNNEISEKSEIFDDQFSVERPDGSNFTLKIRSTKLEDSAMYFCASRGRTGLEQPQHFGDGTRLSIL.

V gene TRBV30 combines with J gene TRBJ1-2, with a possible D match to TRBD1 (6 bases). Germline lookup yields CDR1 GTSNPN and CDR2 SVGIG (reference sequence). V dropped 4 bases and J dropped 8 bases, with 20 bases sitting between them. This CDR3 comprises 14 residues. This CDR3 reads CAWNKVQGERGYTF. CDR3 nucleotide sequence: TGTGCCTGGAATAAGGTACAGGGCGAACGAGGCTACACCTTC. Together with reference TRBV30 and TRBJ1-2, the CDR3 gives the full variable domain: SQTIHQWPATLVQPVGSPLSLECTVEGTSNPNLYWYRQAAGRGLQLLFYSVGIGQISSEVPQNLSASRPQDRQFILSSKKLLLSDSGFYLCAWNKVQGERGYTFGSGTRLTVV.